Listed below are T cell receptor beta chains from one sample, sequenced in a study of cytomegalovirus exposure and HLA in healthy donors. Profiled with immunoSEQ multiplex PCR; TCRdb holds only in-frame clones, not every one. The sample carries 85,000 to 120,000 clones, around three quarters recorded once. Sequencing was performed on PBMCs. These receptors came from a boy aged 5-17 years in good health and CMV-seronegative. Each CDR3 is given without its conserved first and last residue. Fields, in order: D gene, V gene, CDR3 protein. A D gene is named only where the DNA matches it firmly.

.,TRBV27,ASSLSSLAPYSNQPQH
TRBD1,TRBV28,ASSRPNGQDGDGYT
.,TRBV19,ASSILRWTEAF
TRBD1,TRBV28,ASSPVHMGQMNTEAF
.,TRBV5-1,ASSPDGSYGYT
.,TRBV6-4,ASSLSPSSTDTQY
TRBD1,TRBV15,ATRSGGSYEQY
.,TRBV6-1,ASSERAMLGHYNEQF
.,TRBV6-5,ASSHRSGDTQY
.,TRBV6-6,ASSYSALRVDEKLF
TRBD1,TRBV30,AWSEGASGANVLT
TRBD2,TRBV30,AWRLAGPKF
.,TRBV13,ASSAGAYNEQF
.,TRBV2,ASSDLDSYEQY
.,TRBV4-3,ASSQEPRGTTEAF
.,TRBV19,ASSMAQGLGYGYT
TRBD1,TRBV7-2,ASSFTGGYEQY
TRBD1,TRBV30,AWRDRGDTEAF
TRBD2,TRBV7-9,ASRSGLAGVNEQF
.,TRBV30,AWSVGQNNSPLH
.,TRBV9,ASSVGANTEAF
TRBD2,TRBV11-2,ASSYLAGGPSTDTQY
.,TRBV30,AWSVYVGSPDTQY
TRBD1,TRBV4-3,ASSQDPYRGQVDTQY
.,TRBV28,ASSQDILGYGYT
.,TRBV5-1,ASSLDSRGNTEAF
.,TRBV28,ASSLGWGLRYT
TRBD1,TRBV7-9,ASRKGAVQETQY
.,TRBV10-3,AISDNPPLYGYT
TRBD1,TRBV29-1,SVEGTRDRGAETQY
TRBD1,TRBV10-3,AISVGQANTEAF
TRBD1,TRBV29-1,SAKDRGLYNEQF
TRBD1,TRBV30,AQNPGTEGYT
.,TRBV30,AWTPRGQGMRGYT
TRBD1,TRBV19,ATLGSRGNYGYT
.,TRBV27,ASNHQGPFNTEAF
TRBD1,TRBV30,AGDRGYGYT
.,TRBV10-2,ASSESRGSGEQTQY
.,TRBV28,ASRGSRGNTGELF
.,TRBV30,AWSRGQLDIQY
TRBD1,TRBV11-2,ASSRGRYTEAF
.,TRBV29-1,SVVSPHRGPGNTIY